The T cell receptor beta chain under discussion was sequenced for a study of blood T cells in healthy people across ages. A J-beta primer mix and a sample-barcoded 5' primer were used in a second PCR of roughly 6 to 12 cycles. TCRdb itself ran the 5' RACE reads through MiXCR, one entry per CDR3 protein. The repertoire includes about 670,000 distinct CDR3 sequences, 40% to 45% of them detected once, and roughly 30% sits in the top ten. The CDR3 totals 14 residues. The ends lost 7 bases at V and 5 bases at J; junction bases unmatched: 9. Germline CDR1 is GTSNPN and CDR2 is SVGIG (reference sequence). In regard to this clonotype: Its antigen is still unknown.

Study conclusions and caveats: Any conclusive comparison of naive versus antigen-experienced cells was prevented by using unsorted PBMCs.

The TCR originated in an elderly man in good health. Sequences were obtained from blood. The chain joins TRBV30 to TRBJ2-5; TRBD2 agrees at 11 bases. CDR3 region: CASLAGAFRETQYF. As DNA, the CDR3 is TGTGCCTCACTAGCGGGAGCATTTCGGGAGACCCAGTACTTC. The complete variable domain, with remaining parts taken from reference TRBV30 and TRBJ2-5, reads SQTIHQWPATLVQPVGSPLSLECTVEGTSNPNLYWYRQAAGRGLQLLFYSVGIGQISSEVPQNLSASRPQDRQFILSSKKLLLSDSGFYLCASLAGAFRETQYFGPGTRLLVL.